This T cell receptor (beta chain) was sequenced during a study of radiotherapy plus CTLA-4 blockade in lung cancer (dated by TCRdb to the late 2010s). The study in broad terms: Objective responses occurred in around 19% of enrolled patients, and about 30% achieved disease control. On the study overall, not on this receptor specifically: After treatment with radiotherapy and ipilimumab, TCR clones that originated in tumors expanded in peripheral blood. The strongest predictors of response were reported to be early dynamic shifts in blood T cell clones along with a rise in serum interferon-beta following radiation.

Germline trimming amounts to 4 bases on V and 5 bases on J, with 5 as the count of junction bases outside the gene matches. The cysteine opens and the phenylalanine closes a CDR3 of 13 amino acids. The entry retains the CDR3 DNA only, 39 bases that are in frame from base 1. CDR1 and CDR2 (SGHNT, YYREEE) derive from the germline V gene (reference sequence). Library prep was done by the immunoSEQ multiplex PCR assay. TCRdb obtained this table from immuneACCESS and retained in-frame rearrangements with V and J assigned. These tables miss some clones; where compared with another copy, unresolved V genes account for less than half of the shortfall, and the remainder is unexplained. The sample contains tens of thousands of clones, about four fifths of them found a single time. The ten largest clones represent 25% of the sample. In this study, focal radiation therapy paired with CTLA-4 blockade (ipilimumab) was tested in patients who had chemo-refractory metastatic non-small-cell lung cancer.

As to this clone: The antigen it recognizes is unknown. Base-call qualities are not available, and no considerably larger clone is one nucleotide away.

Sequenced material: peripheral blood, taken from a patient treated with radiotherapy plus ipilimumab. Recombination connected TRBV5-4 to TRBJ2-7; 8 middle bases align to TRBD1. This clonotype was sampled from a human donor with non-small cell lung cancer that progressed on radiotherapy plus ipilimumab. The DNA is TGTGCCAGCAGCGACGACAGGGGCGACGAGCAGTACTTC. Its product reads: CASSDDRGDEQYF.